The T cell receptor beta chain described here comes from a study of human T cells and chemical hapten exposure. Across the study: Patch tests applied 0.01% DPC to the upper back and were scored after 6 days.

This clonotype was observed a few times. Antigen unknown. Time point: patch test 3, about 24 weeks after DPC sensitization. Specified treatment: therapeutic diphenylcyclopropenone sensitization with weekly scalp DPC. Suited to DPC and affected by alopecia, the donors ranged from 18 to 70 years old. Original data processing: From around 25,000 to 690,000 TCRs were found per sample, with a median of roughly 89,000. TCRdb processed the RACE reads anew with MiXCR; each CDR3 protein has one entry. Clone size and V and J calls follow TCRdb, not the original study. The sample lists about 84,000 distinct CDR3 sequences, 9.5% to 14% seen once, with about 4% in the top ten. The CDR3 is made up of 13 amino acids. Looked up from germline, CDR1 is SGHRS and CDR2 is YFSETQ. Deletions cut 0 bases from V and 2 bases from J, with 6 bases between. Study findings and constraints: Expanded TCRs produced significantly more large CDR3 similarity clusters than controls did.

The chain recombines TRBV5-1 with TRBJ2-7; possibly TRBD1 for D (5 bases). The clonotype comes from a woman aged 45-60 years with alopecia areata. Some clones in this sample may be carry-over from other donors' samples. Material: whole blood, obtained in connection with sensitization to the hapten diphenylcyclopropenone (DPC). The CDR3 sequence: CASSLETAYEQYF. The DNA for the CDR3 is TGCGCCAGCAGCTTGGAGACAGCCTACGAGCAGTACTTC.